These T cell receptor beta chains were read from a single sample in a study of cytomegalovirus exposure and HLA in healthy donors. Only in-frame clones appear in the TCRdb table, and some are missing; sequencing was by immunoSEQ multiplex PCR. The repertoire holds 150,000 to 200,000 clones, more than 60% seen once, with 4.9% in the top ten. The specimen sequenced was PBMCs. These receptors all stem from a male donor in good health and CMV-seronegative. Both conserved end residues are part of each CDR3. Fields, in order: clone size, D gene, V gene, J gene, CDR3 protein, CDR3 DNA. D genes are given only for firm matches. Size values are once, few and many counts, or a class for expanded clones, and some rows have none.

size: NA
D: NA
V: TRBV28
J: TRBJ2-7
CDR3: CASSYRGRTYYEQYF
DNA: TGTGCCAGCAGTTACCGAGGCCGAACCTACTACGAGCAGTACTTC

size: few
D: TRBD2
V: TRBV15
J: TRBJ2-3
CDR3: CATSSLRGTDTQYF
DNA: TGTGCCACCAGCAGTTTGCGGGGGACGGATACGCAGTATTTT

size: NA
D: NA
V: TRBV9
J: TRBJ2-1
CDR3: CASGRFWGPLHEQFF
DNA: TGTGCCAGCGGTAGATTCTGGGGCCCGTTGCATGAGCAGTTCTTC

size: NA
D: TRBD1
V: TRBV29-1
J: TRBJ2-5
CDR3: CSVGTGRGQETQYF
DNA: TGCAGCGTTGGGACAGGGCGCGGACAAGAGACCCAGTACTTC

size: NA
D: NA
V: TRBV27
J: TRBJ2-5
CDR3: CASRKSWEATGETQYF
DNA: TGTGCCAGCAGAAAATCTTGGGAGGCAACGGGGGAGACCCAGTACTTC

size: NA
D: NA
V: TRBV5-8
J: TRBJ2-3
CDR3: CASSRRSADTQYF
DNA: TGTGCCAGCAGCCGCCGGAGCGCAGATACGCAGTATTTT

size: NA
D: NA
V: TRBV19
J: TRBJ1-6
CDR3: CASSMAQGNSPLHF
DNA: TGTGCCAGTAGTATGGCCCAGGGGAATTCACCCCTCCACTTT

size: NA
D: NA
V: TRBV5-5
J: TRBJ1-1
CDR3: CASSLAGGGTEAFF
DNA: TGTGCCAGCAGCTTGGCCGGGGGGGGGACTGAAGCTTTCTTT

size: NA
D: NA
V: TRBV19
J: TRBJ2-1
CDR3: CASSLTGSSYNEQFF
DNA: TGTGCCAGTAGTCTCACAGGTAGCTCCTACAATGAGCAGTTCTTC

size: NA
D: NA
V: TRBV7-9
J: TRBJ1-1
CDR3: CASTRGPEAFF
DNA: TGTGCCAGCACCCGGGGTCCGGAAGCTTTCTTT

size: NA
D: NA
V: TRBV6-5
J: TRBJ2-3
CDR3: CASSDRSTDTQYF
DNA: TGTGCCAGCAGTGACAGATCCACAGATACGCAGTATTTT

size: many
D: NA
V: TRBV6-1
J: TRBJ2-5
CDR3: CASSEGVRESETQYF
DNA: TGTGCCAGCAGTGAAGGGGTTAGGGAGTCCGAGACCCAGTACTTC

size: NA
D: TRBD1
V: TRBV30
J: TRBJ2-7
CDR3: CACTGTVHSYEQYF
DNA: TGTGCCTGCACCGGGACAGTCCACTCCTACGAGCAGTACTTC

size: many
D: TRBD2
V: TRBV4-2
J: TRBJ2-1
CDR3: CASSQELAEYNEQFF
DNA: TGTGCCAGCAGCCAAGAACTAGCGGAGTACAATGAGCAGTTCTTC

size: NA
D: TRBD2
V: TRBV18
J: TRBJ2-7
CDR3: CASSPGASGRHEQYF
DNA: TGTGCCAGCTCACCTGGGGCTAGCGGGAGACACGAGCAGTACTTC

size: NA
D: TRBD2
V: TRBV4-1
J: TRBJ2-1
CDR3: CASSQDRTSGAYNEQFF
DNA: TGCGCCAGCAGCCAAGATCGCACTAGCGGGGCGTACAATGAGCAGTTCTTC

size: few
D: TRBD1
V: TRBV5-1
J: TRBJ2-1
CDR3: CASSWDRANEQFF
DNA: TGCGCCAGCAGCTGGGACAGGGCCAATGAGCAGTTCTTC

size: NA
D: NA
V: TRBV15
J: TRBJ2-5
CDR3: CATSRDLLTQYF
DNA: TGTGCCACCAGCAGAGATCTTCTGACCCAGTACTTC

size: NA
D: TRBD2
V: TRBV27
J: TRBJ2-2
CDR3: CASIWEGPANTGELFF
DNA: TGTGCCAGCATCTGGGAGGGGCCAGCGAACACCGGGGAGCTGTTTTTT

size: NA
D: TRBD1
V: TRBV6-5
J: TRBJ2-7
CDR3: CASSTTGEQYF
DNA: TGTGCCAGCAGTACGACAGGGGAGCAGTACTTC

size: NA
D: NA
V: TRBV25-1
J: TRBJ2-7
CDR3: CASSTLRRLVF
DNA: TGTGCCAGCAGTACCCTTCGGAGGCTTGTCTTT

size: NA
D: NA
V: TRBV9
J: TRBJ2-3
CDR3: CASRRIGADTQYF
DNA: TGTGCCAGCAGGAGAATAGGGGCAGATACGCAGTATTTT

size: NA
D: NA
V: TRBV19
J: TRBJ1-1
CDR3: CASSFGLNTEAFF
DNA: TGTGCCAGTAGTTTCGGTTTGAACACTGAAGCTTTCTTT

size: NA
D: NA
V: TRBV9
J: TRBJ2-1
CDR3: CASRSQLSGSYNEQFF
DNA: TGTGCCAGCAGATCTCAGCTTAGCGGATCCTACAATGAGCAGTTCTTC

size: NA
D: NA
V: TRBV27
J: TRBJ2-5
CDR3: CASSPAGRTQYF
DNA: TGTGCCAGCAGTCCCGCGGGTAGGACCCAGTACTTC

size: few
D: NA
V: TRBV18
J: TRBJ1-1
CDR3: CASSPAGYTEAFF
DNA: TGTGCCAGCTCACCAGCGGGGTACACTGAAGCTTTCTTT

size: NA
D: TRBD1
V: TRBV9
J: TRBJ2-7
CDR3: CASSVGTGAYEQYF
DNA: TGTGCCAGCAGCGTAGGGACAGGGGCCTACGAGCAGTACTTC

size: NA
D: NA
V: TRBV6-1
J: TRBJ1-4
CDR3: CASSEATANEKLFF
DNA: TGTGCCAGCAGTGAAGCTACGGCTAATGAAAAACTGTTTTTT

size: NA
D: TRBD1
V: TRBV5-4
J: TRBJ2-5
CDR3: CASSLAQGAKETQYF
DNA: TGTGCCAGCAGCTTGGCCCAGGGGGCGAAGGAGACCCAGTACTTC

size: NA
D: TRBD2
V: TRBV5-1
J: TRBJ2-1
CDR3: CASSLGAGTSGRNEQFF
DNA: TGCGCCAGCAGCTTGGGGGCCGGGACTAGCGGGAGGAATGAGCAGTTCTTC

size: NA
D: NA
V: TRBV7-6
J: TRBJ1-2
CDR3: CASPSTIKNYGYTF
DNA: TGTGCCAGCCCAAGTACTATTAAAAACTATGGCTACACCTTC

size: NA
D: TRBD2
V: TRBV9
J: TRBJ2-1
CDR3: CASSASSGGPYNEQFF
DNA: TGTGCCAGCAGCGCCTCTAGCGGGGGGCCTTACAATGAGCAGTTCTTC

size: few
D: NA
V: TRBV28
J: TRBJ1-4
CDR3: CASSLGLLDDKLFF
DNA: TGTGCCAGCAGTTTGGGACTCCTCGATGACAAACTGTTTTTT

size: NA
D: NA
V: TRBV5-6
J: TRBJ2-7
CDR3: CASAGTSSYEQYF
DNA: TGTGCCAGCGCCGGGACTTCTTCCTACGAGCAGTACTTC

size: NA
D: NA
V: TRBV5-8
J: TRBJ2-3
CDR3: CASSLAVGIDTQYF
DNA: TGTGCCAGCAGCTTGGCCGTTGGCATAGATACGCAGTATTTT

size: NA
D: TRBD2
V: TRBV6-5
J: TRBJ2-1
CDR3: CASTPGGSGNEQFF
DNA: TGTGCCAGCACCCCCGGGGGGAGCGGCAATGAGCAGTTCTTC

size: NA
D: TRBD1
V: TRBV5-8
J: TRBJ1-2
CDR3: CASQALGQGYHGYTF
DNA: TGTGCCAGCCAGGCCCTCGGACAGGGGTACCATGGCTACACCTTC

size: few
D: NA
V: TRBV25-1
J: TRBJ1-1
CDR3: CASSGAARTEAFF
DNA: TGTGCCAGCAGTGGAGCGGCGCGCACTGAAGCTTTCTTT